This T cell receptor beta chain was sequenced in a study of cytomegalovirus exposure and HLA in healthy donors. Findings and limits, study-wide: The authors enumerated 150 to 200 TCR beta chains as linked to cytomegalovirus. It was confirmed in vitro that a few of the CMV-associated chains were specific for CMV antigens.

The PCR employed 60 Vbeta primers together with 13 Jbeta primers. Using immunoSEQ multiplex PCR, the repertoire was profiled, and TCRdb retains in-frame clones only, with some absent. This table has about 150,000 clones, around 84% appearing once. This clone was picked up one time. Its antigen is currently unknown. Per the germline V gene, CDR1 is MDHEN and CDR2 is SYDVKM. The CDR3 contains 12 residues. The V end lost 4 bases, the J end lost 4 bases, and 8 bases lay between the germline ends. The clonotype comes from a woman aged 18-29 years in good health and CMV-seronegative. The chain joins TRBV28 to TRBJ2-7, with a tentative D call TRBD1 (5 bases). Specimen: PBMCs. CDR3 bases: TGTGCCAGCAGTTCCGACAGATACGAGCAGTACTTC. This gives the protein CASSSDRYEQYF. The full variable domain, completed using reference TRBV28 and TRBJ2-7, is DVKVTQSSRYLVKRTGEKVFLECVQDMDHENMFWYRQDPGLGLRLIYFSYDVKMKEKGDIPEGYSVSREKKERFSLILESASTNQTSMYLCASSSDRYEQYFGPGTRLTVT.